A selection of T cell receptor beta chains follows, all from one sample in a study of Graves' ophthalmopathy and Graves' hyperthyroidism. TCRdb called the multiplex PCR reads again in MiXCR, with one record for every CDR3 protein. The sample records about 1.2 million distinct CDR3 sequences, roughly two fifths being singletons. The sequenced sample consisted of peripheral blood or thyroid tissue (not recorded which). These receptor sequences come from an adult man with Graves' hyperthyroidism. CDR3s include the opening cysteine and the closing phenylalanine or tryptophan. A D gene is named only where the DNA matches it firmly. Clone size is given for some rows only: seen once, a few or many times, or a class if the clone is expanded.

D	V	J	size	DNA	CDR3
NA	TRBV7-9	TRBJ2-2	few	TGTGCCAGCAATCCAGAGGGGGGGACCGGGGAGCTGTTTTTT	CASNPEGGTGELFF
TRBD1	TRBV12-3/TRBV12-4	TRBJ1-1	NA	TGTGCCAGCAGTACCCGGACAGGAAAAGGGACTGAAGCTTTCTTT	CASSTRTGKGTEAFF
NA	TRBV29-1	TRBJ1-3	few	TGCAGCGTTGAAGATCGGGGACTGCTCTCTGGAAACACCATATATTTT	CSVEDRGLLSGNTIYF
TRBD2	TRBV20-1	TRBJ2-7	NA	TGCAGTGCTAGGGGCGGGGGAGCCTACGAGCAGTACTTC	CSARGGGAYEQYF
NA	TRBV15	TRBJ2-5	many	TGTGCCACCAGCGGAAATGAAGCGCCGCAAGAGACCCAGTACTTC	CATSGNEAPQETQYF
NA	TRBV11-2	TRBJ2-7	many	TGTGCCAGCAGCTTAGGTGGCGACAGGAGGTACGAGCAGTACTTC	CASSLGGDRRYEQYF
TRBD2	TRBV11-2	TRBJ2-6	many	TGTGCCAGCAGCTTTACGACCGGGACTAGCGTTTTCTCTGGGGCCAACGTCCTGACTTTC	CASSFTTGTSVFSGANVLTF
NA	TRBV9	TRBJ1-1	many	TGTGCCAGCAGCGTAGCAGGGGTTGGGACTGAAGCTTTCTTT	CASSVAGVGTEAFF
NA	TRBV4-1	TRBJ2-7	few	TGCGCCAGCAGCCAAGAAACAGGGACCCCCTACGAGCAGTACTTC	CASSQETGTPYEQYF
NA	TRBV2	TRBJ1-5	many	TGTGCCAGCAGTAACACTTTGGTCGGCAATCAGCCCCAGCATTTT	CASSNTLVGNQPQHF
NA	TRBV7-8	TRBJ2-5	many	TGTGCCAGCAGCGCGATCACACAAGAGACCCAGTACTTC	CASSAITQETQYF
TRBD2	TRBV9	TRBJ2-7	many	TGTGCCAGCTCGCTAGCGGGGACAAACGAGCAGTACTTC	CASSLAGTNEQYF
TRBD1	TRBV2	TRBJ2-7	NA	TGTGCCAGCCACCAGGACAGGGAATACGAGCAGTACTTC	CASHQDREYEQYF
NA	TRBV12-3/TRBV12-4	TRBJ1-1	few	TGTGCCAGCTCAGGGATAAACACTGAAGCTTTCTTT	CASSGINTEAFF
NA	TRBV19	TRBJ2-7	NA	TGTGCCAGTAGTCCCGGGATAACCGCGGGCGAGCAGTACTTC	CASSPGITAGEQYF
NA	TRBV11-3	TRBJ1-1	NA	TGTGCCAGCAGCTTAGGACGCAGGGGGAACACTGAAGCTTTCTTT	CASSLGRRGNTEAFF
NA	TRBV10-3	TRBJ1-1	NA	TGTGCCATCAGTGACCCGTTTTTCTGGGGATCCAGGGGATGGAGCACTGAAGCTCTCTTT	CAISDPFFWGSRGWSTEALF
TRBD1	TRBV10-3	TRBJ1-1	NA	TGTGCCATCAGTGAGGAACAGGGGGACACTGAAGCTTTCTTT	CAISEEQGDTEAFF
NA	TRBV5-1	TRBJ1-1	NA	TGCGCCAGCAGCCAACAAATCTTGACAGGTGTATCGGGCACTGAAGCTTTCTTT	CASSQQILTGVSGTEAFF
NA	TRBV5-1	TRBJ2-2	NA	TGCGCCAGCAGCTTGGGGGGCGCACACGGGGAGCTGTTTTTT	CASSLGGAHGELFF
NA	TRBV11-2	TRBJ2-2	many	TGTGCCAGCAGCTTAGGTTCAGGCGGGGAGCTGTTTTTT	CASSLGSGGELFF
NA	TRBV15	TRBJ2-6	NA	TGTGCCACCAGCAGCTTTTCGAACTCTGGGGCCAACGTCCTGACTTTC	CATSSFSNSGANVLTF
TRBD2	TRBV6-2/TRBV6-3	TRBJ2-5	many	TGTGCCAGCAGTTACTCCTCGACTAGCGCCCAAGAGACCCAGTACTTC	CASSYSSTSAQETQYF
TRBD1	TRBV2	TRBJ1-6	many	TGTGCCAGCAGTGTATCCGGGACAGGGAATTTACCCCTCCACTTT	CASSVSGTGNLPLHF
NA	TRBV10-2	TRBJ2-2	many	TGCGCCAGCAGAACGGGACATGCCGGGGAGCTGTTTTTT	CASRTGHAGELFF
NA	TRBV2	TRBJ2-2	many	TGTGCCAGCAGAATCAGACCAATCATCGGGGAGCTGTTTTTT	CASRIRPIIGELFF
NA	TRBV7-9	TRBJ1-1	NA	TGTGCCAGCAGCTTAGGAAGCGGTATTGAAGCTTTCTTT	CASSLGSGIEAFF
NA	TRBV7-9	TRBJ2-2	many	TGTGCCAGCAGCTTCAGGGAGACGAGGTTGGAAGAGGAGCTGTTTTTT	CASSFRETRLEEELFF
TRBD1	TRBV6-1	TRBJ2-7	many	TGTGCCAGCAGTGAACCGGGACAGAGCTACGAGCAGTACTTC	CASSEPGQSYEQYF
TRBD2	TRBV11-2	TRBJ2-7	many	TGTGCCAGCCGCCCCGGGGGGTACGAGCAGTACTTC	CASRPGGYEQYF
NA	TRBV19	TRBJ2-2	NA	TGTGCCAGTAGTATATTGGCGATTGATATTCGAGGGGAGCTGTTTTTT	CASSILAIDIRGELFF
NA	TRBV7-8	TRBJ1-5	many	TGTGCCAGCAGCCCTGGGTCGCGACAGCATCAGCCCCAGCATTTT	CASSPGSRQHQPQHF
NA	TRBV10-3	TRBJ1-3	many	TGTGCCATCAGTGAGTCTGTGATTATAGGAAACACCATATATTTT	CAISESVIIGNTIYF
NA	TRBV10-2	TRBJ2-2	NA	TGCGCCAGCAGTGTTGAAGAAGGATTGAACACCGGGGAGCTGTTTTTT	CASSVEEGLNTGELFF
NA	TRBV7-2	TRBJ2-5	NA	TGTGCCAGCAGCGCGCAGGGGTATCGAGAGACCCAGTACTTC	CASSAQGYRETQYF
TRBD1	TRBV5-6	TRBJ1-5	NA	TGTGCCAGCACCAATTACAGGGGGCACGGTCAGCCCCAGCATTTT	CASTNYRGHGQPQHF
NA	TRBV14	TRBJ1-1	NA	TGTGCCAGCAGCCCACCATGGAAAGGGAACACTGAAGCTTTCTTT	CASSPPWKGNTEAFF
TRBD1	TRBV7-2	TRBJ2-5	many	TGTGCCAGCAGCTTTCAGGGGGCGCGAGAGACCCAGTACTTC	CASSFQGARETQYF
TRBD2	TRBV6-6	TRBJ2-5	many	TGTGCCAGCAGTTACTCGGCACTAGCGGGGGAGACCCAGTACTTC	CASSYSALAGETQYF
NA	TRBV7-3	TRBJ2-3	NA	TGTGCCAGCAGCTTGACAGGCTCCACAGATACGCAGTATTTT	CASSLTGSTDTQYF
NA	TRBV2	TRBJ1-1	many	TGTGCCAGCGCCCAAGGGTTGAACACTGAAGCTTTCTTT	CASAQGLNTEAFF
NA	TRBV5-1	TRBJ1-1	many	TGCGCCAGCAGCCCGGGTCAAGGGATGTGGTACACTGAAGCTTTCTTT	CASSPGQGMWYTEAFF
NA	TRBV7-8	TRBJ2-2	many	TGTGCCAGCAGCCCCATTTGGAGGGACACCGGGGAGCTGTTTTTT	CASSPIWRDTGELFF
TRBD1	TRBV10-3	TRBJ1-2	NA	TGTGCCATCAGACGACAGGGAGGTTCGGGCTACACCTTC	CAIRRQGGSGYTF
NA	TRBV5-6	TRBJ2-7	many	TGTGCCAGCAGCTTGTCGGCGTTGGAGCAGTACTTC	CASSLSALEQYF